The 6 T cell receptor beta chains in this list originate from one sample, sequenced in a study of patients and donors after allogeneic stem cell transplantation. TCRdb redid the calling of the RT-PCR reads with MiXCR, one entry per CDR3 protein. The top ten hold 5% to 6.5% of the sample, which has about 960,000 distinct CDR3 sequences, about a sixth seen once. Sequenced input: blood, either unsorted or a sorted T cell fraction (not recorded which). Receptors were obtained from a human donor who was either an allogeneic HSCT recipient or a stem cell or donor lymphocyte infusion donor (not recorded which). It is not recorded whose cells these are; they may come from a transplant donor.

The chain carries TRBV5-1 and TRBJ2-4, with D maybe TRBD1 (6 bases). CDR1 and CDR2 from the germline V gene are SGHRS and YFSETQ. The CDR3 runs to 16 residues. Trimming shortened V by 1 base and J by 0 bases, and 11 bases separated the two germline ends. CDR3 coding DNA: TGCGCCAGCAGCTTGAGTGACAGGCTAGCCAAAAACATTCAGTACTTC. Protein: CASSLSDRLAKNIQYF. The full variable domain, rest sourced from reference TRBV5-1 and TRBJ2-4, is KAGVTQTPRYLIKTRGQQVTLSCSPISGHRSVSWYQQTPGQGLQFLFEYFSETQRNKGNFPGRFSGRQFSNSRSEMNVSTLELGDSALYLCASSLSDRLAKNIQYFGAGTRLSVL.

The sample holds a few counts of this clonotype. The chain uses TRBV5-1 and TRBJ2-2; D gene unclear. Trimming removed 5 bases at V and 6 bases at J, with 11 bases between. CDR3 length: 13 amino acids. Looked up from germline, CDR1 is SGHRS and CDR2 is YFSETQ. CDR3 loop: CASSSVGPGELFF. For the CDR3, the DNA is TGCGCCAGCAGTTCCGTGGGTCCCGGGGAGCTGTTTTTT.

This clonotype came up a few times. The genes are TRBV7-9 and TRBJ2-7; unclear D gene. CDR3 size: 13 residues. The germline V and J ends were trimmed by 1 base and 5 bases, with 9 bases remaining between them. Germline V lookup: CDR1 SEHNR, CDR2 FQNEAQ (reference sequence). The CDR3, as DNA: TGTGCCAGCAGCTTAGAAGGCCGGGACGAGCAGTACTTC. Translating gives CASSLEGRDEQYF.

This clonotype was seen a few times. This chain links TRBV6-5 with TRBJ1-3, with D tentatively TRBD1 (5 bases). Trimming shortened V by 1 base and J by 5 bases, and 12 bases separated the two germline ends. The CDR3 consists of 15 residues. Germline CDR1 reads MNHEY; CDR2 reads SVGAGI. DNA of the CDR3: TGTGCCAGCAGTTACTGGCAGGGAATAAGAAACACCATATATTTT. Protein product: CASSYWQGIRNTIYF.

The chain links TRBV15 to TRBJ1-5; 7 bases fit TRBD1. CDR1 and CDR2 (germline): LNHNV, YYDKDF (reference sequence). Trimming cost V 8 bases and J 4 bases; bases outside gene matches: 8. This CDR3 spans 14 amino acids. The DNA for the CDR3 is TGTGCCACCCGGACAGGAGTAGGGAATCAGCCCCAGCATTTT. It specifies CATRTGVGNQPQHF.

The J gene is TRBJ2-1, the V gene TRBV28, with D perhaps TRBD2 (7 bases). This CDR3 contains 16 residues. CDR1 is MDHEN and CDR2 is SYDVKM in the germline V gene. V was shortened by 2 bases and J by 6 bases, with 17 bases between the two germline ends. CDR3 nucleotide sequence: TGTGCCAGCAGTTTACAGAGCGGGACAAGATCCAATGAGCAGTTCTTC. This gives the protein CASSLQSGTRSNEQFF.